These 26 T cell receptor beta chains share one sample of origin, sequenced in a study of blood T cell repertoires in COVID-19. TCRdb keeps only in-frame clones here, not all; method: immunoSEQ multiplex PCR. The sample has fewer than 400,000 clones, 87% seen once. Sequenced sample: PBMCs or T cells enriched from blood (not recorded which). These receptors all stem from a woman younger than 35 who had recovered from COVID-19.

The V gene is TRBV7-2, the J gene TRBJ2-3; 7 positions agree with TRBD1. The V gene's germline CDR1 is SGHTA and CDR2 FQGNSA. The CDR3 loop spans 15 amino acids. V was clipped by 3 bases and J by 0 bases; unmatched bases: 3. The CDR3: CASSFQTGSTDTQYF. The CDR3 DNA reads TGTGCCAGCAGCTTCCAGACAGGGAGCACAGATACGCAGTATTTT.

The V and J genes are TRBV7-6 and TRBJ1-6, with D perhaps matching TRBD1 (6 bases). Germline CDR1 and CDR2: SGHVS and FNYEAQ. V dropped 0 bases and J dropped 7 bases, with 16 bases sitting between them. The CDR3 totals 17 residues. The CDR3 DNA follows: TGTGCCAGCAGCTTAGCGCCTTACAGGGCGCGGAATTCACCCCTCCACTTT. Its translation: CASSLAPYRARNSPLHF.

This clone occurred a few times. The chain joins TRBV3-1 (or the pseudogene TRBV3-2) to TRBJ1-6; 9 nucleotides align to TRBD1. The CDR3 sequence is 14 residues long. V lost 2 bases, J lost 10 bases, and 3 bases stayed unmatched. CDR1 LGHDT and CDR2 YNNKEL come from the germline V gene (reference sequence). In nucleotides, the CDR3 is TGTGCCAGCAGCCAAACAGGGGGCCGATCACCCCTCCACTTT. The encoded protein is CASSQTGGRSPLHF.

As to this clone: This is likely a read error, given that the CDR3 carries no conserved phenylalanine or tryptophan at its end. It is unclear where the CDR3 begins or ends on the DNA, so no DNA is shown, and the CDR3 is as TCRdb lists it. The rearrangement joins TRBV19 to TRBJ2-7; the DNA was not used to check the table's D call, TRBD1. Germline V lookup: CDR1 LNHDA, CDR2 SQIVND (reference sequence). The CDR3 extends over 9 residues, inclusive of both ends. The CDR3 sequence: CASSIGRGQ.

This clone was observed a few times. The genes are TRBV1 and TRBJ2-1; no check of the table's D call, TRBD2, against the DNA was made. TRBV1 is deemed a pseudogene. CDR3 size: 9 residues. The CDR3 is CTTITGQFF. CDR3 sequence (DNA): TGCACCACCATAACTGGGCAGTTCTTC.

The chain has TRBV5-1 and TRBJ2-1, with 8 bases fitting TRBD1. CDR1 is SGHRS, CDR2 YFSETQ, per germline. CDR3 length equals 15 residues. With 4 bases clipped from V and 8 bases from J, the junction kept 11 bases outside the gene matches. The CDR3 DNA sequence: TGCGCCAGCAGCCAGCCGGACAGGGCTCGTGATGAGCAGTTCTTC. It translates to CASSQPDRARDEQFF.

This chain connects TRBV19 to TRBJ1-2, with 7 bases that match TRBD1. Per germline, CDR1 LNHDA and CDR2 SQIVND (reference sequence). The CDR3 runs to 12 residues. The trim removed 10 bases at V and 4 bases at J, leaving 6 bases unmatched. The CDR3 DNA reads TGTGCCACTGACAGGGACCCCTATGGCTACACCTTC. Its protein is CATDRDPYGYTF.

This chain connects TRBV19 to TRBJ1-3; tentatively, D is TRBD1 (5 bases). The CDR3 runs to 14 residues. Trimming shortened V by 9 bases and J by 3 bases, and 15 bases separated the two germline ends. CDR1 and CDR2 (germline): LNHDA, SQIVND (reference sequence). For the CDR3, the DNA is TGTGCCAGCGCGGTGCAGGGCGATGGAAACACCATATATTTT. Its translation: CASAVQGDGNTIYF. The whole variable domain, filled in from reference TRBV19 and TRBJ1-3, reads DGGITQSPKYLFRKEGQNVTLSCEQNLNHDAMYWYRQDPGQGLRLIYYSQIVNDFQKGDIAEGYSVSREKKESFPLTVTSAQKNPTAFYLCASAVQGDGNTIYFGEGSWLTVV.

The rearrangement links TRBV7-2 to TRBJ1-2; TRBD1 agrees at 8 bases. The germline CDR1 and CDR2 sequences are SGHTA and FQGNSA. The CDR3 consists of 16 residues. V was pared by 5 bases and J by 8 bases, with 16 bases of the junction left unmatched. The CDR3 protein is CASSTTTGAGGEGYTF. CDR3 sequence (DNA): TGTGCCAGCAGCACAACTACTGGGGCAGGGGGCGAAGGCTACACCTTC.

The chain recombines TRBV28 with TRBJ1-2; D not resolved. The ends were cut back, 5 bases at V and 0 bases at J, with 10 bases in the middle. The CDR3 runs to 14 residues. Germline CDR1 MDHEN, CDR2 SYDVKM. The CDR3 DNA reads TGTGCCAGCAGTGTCGAGCTGACTAACTATGGCTACACCTTC. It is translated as CASSVELTNYGYTF.

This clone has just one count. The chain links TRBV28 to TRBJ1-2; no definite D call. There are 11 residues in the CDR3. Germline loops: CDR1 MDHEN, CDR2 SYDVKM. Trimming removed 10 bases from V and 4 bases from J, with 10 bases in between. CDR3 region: CAIEAVYGYTF. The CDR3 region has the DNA TGTGCCATCGAGGCGGTCTATGGCTACACCTTC.

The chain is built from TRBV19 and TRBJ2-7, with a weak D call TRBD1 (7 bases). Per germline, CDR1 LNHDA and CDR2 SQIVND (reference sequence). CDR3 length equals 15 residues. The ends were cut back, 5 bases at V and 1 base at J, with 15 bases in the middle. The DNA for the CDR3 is TGTGCCAGTAGTGCGGGACAGTTCGTTTCCTACGAGCAGTACTTC. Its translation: CASSAGQFVSYEQYF.

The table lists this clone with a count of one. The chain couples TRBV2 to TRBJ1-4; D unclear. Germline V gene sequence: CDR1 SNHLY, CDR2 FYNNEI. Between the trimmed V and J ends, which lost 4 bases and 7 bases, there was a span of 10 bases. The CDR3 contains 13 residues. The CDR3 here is CASSGEVSEKLFF. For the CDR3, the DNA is TGTGCCAGCAGTGGTGAGGTCTCTGAAAAACTGTTTTTT.

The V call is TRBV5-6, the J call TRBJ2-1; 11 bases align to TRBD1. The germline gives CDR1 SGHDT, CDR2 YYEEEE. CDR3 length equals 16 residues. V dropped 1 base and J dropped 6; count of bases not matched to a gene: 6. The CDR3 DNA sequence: TGTGCCAGCAGCTTGTTCTCGGACAGGGGGCGCAATGAGCAGTTCTTC. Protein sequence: CASSLFSDRGRNEQFF.

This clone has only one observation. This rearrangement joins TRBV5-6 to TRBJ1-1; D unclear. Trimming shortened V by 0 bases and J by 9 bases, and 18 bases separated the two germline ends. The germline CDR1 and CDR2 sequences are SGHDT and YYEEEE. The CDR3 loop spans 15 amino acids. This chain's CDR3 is CASSLEGTRVSKAFF. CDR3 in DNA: TGTGCCAGCAGCTTGGAAGGCACCCGGGTCTCTAAAGCTTTCTTT.

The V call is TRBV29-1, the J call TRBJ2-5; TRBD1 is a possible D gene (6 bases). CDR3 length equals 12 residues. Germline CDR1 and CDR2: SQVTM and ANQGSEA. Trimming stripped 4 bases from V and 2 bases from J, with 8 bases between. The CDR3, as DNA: TGCAGCGTTGGCACAGGGCAAGAGACCCAGTACTTC. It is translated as CSVGTGQETQYF.

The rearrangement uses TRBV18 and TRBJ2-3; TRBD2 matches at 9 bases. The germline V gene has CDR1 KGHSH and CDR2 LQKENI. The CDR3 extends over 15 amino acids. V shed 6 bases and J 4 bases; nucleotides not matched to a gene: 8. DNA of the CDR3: TGTGCCAGCTCTCCGGGACTAGCCGATGCAGATACGCAGTATTTT. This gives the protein CASSPGLADADTQYF.

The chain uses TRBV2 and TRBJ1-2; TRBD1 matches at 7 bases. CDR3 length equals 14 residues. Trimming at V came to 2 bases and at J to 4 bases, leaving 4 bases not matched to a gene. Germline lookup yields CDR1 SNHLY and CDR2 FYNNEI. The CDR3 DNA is TGTGCCAGCAGTGAACAGGGGGACGTCTATGGCTACACCTTC. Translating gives CASSEQGDVYGYTF.

The CDR3 DNA sequence: TGTGCCAGCAGCTTAGTGGACATAAAGACCCAGTACTTC. Amino acids: CASSLVDIKTQYF. The V call is TRBV7-9, the J call TRBJ2-5; weak D call: TRBD1 (5 bases). Germline CDR1 SEHNR, CDR2 FQNEAQ (reference sequence). The CDR3 length is 13 residues. The V gene lost 1 base and the J gene lost 6 bases, with 9 bases spanning the gap.

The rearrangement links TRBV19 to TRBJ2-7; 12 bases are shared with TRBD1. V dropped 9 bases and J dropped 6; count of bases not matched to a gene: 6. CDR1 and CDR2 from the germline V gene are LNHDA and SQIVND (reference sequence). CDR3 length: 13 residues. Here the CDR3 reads CASDGTGGGEQYF. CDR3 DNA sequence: TGTGCCAGCGATGGGACAGGGGGCGGCGAGCAGTACTTC.

The CDR3 DNA reads TGTGCCAGCAGCTTAGCTGGGGGGTCCGGCACTGAAGCTTTCTTT. The encoded protein is CASSLAGGSGTEAFF. The rearrangement joins TRBV7-9 to TRBJ1-1; TRBD1 is a possible D gene (5 bases). With 0 bases removed from V and 4 bases from J, the gap between germline ends came to 12 bases. The V gene's germline CDR1 is SEHNR and CDR2 FQNEAQ (reference sequence). CDR3 length: 15 residues.

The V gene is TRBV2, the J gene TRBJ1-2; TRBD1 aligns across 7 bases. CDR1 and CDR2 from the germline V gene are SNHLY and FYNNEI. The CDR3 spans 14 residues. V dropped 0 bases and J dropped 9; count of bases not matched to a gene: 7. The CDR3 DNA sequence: TGTGCCAGCAGTGAAGCAACAGGGGCGGGCAGCTACACCTTC. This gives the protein CASSEATGAGSYTF.

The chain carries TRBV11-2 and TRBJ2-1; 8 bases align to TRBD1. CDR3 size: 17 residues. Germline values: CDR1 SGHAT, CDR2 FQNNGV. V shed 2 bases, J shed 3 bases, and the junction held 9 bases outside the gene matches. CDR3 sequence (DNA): TGTGCCAGCAGCTTATATCATCCGGGACAGGACTACAATGAGCAGTTCTTC. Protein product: CASSLYHPGQDYNEQFF. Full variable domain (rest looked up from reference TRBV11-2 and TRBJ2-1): EAGVAQSPRYKIIEKRQSVAFWCNPISGHATLYWYQQILGQGPKLLIQFQNNGVVDDSQLPKDRFSAERLKGVDSTLKIQPAKLEDSAVYLCASSLYHPGQDYNEQFFGPGTRLTVL.

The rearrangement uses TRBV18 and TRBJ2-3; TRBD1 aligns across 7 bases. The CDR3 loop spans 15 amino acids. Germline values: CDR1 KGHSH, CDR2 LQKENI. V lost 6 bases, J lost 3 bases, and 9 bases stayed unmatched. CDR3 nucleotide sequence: TGTGCCAGCTCGGCAAGACAGGGCGATACAGATACGCAGTATTTT. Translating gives CASSARQGDTDTQYF.

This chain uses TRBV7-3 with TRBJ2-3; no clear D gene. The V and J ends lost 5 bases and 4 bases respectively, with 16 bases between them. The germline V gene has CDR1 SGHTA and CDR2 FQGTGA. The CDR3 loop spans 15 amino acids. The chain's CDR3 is CASSANVAKADTQYF. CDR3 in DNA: TGTGCCAGCAGCGCCAACGTAGCTAAGGCAGATACGCAGTATTTT.

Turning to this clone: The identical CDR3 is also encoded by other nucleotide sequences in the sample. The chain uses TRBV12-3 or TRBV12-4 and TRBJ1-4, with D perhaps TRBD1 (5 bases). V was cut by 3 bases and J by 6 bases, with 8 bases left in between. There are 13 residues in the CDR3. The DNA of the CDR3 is TGTGCCAGCAGTTTGGGGGGGGATGAAAAACTGTTTTTT. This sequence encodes CASSLGGDEKLFF.